Below are 24 T cell receptor beta chains sequenced from a single sample in a study of chemoradiotherapy in HPV16-positive cancers. Method: immunoSEQ multiplex PCR; TCRdb's copy keeps in-frame clones and lacks some. The repertoire holds some 17,000 clones, with roughly 90% as singletons. Sequences were derived from blood, sampled from a patient who underwent chemoradiotherapy. Every receptor here comes from a human donor with HPV-associated anogenital cancer.

The chain uses TRBV11-2 and TRBJ2-7; D uncertain. V lost 7 bases and J lost 0, with 16 bases in between. The CDR3 contains 15 residues. Germline loops: CDR1 SGHAT, CDR2 FQNNGV. The DNA for the CDR3 is TGTGCCAGCACCCCTACTCCAAGTTACTCCTACGAGCAGTACTTC. Amino acid sequence: CASTPTPSYSYEQYF.

V and J are TRBV11-3 and TRBJ2-3; D is uncertain. Trimming removed 0 bases from V and 2 bases from J, with 9 bases in between. CDR1 and CDR2 (germline): SGHNT, YENEEA. The CDR3 extends over 15 amino acids. DNA for the CDR3: TGTGCCAGCAGCTTAGATGGGCGGACCACAGATACGCAGTATTTT. Protein: CASSLDGRTTDTQYF.

This chain joins TRBV21-1 and TRBJ1-1. TRBV21-1 is a documented pseudogene. The CDR3 extends over 17 amino acids. The CDR3 loop reads CASSKTRCRDENTEAFF. The CDR3 nucleotides read TGTGCCAGCAGCAAAACGCGGTGTAGGGATGAGAACACTGAAGCTTTCTTT.

The V and J genes are TRBV18 and TRBJ2-3; possibly TRBD2 for D (5 bases). CDR1 and CDR2 from the germline V gene are KGHSH and LQKENI. The CDR3 has 18 residues. The V end was cut by 6 bases, the J end by 0 bases, with 22 bases between. CDR3 in DNA: TGTGCCAGCTCTGCGACTCAGTGGACTGACCGCAGCACAGATACGCAGTATTTT. The encoded protein is CASSATQWTDRSTDTQYF.

The chain combines TRBV7-9 with TRBJ1-4, with 9 nucleotides matching TRBD1. V shed 5 bases and J 5 bases; nucleotides not matched to a gene: 15. There are 18 residues in the CDR3. Looked up from germline, CDR1 is SEHNR and CDR2 is FQNEAQ (reference sequence). CDR3 coding DNA: TGTGCCAGCAGCCCGTTCGTTGGACAGGGGAGTCGAAATGAAAAACTGTTTTTT. Translated, it gives CASSPFVGQGSRNEKLFF.

This chain joins TRBV19 and TRBJ1-5; a weak D match, TRBD1 (5 bases). Germline loops: CDR1 LNHDA, CDR2 SQIVND (reference sequence). V was trimmed by 5 bases and J by 2 bases, leaving 22 bases between them. This CDR3 has 18 residues. CDR3 loop: CASSAPFDSPVGNQPQHF. CDR3 in DNA: TGTGCCAGTAGTGCCCCCTTCGACAGCCCGGTAGGCAATCAGCCCCAGCATTTT.

The chain uses TRBV5-1 and TRBJ2-7, with a tentative D call TRBD1 (5 bases). The CDR3 totals 13 residues. CDR1 is SGHRS and CDR2 is YFSETQ in the germline V gene. V was pared by 8 bases and J by 3 bases, with 15 bases between. CDR3 loop: CASQQAGFYEQYF. The CDR3 DNA reads TGCGCCAGTCAACAAGCAGGGTTCTACGAGCAGTACTTC.

The chain uses TRBV5-6 and TRBJ2-7, with 10 bases lining up with TRBD2. The germline V gene has CDR1 SGHDT and CDR2 YYEEEE. CDR3 length: 16 amino acids. With V trimmed by 4 bases and J by 0 bases, 7 bases remained unmatched. CDR3 residues: CASSLATSGISYEQYF. The CDR3 nucleotides are TGTGCCAGCAGCCTAGCCACTAGCGGGATCTCCTACGAGCAGTACTTC.

This clone was recorded only once. The rearrangement joins TRBV28 to TRBJ2-5; D remains ambiguous. Per the germline V gene, CDR1 is MDHEN and CDR2 is SYDVKM. The CDR3 has 14 amino acids. The germline V and J ends were trimmed by 1 base and 1 base, with 7 bases remaining between them. CDR3 sequence (DNA): TGTGCCAGCAGTTTATCGCCAGGCCAAGAGACCCAGTACTTC. Translated: CASSLSPGQETQYF.

V and J are TRBV10-2 and TRBJ2-3, with 10 bases aligning to TRBD2. Germline CDR1 is WSHSY and CDR2 is SAAADI. V shed 8 bases, J shed 2 bases, and the junction held 4 bases outside the gene matches. This CDR3 has 14 residues. CDR3 sequence: CASSSGGHTDTQYF. In DNA, the CDR3 is TGCGCCAGCTCTAGCGGGGGCCACACAGATACGCAGTATTTT.

This clone occurred once. The chain couples TRBV18 to TRBJ1-1; D gene uncertain. The V gene lost 0 bases and the J gene lost 7 bases, with 6 bases spanning the gap. In germline, CDR1 is KGHSH, CDR2 LQKENI. This CDR3 is 12 amino acids long. The CDR3 spells CASSPPGSEAFF. Written as DNA, the CDR3 is TGTGCCAGCTCACCACCGGGCAGTGAAGCTTTCTTT. Using reference TRBV18 and TRBJ1-1 for the parts outside the CDR3, the full variable domain is NAGVMQNPRHLVRRRGQEARLRCSPMKGHSHVYWYRQLPEEGLKFMVYLQKENIIDESGMPKERFSAEFPKEGPSILRIQQVVRGDSAAYFCASSPPGSEAFFGQGTRLTVV.

The V call is TRBV19, the J call TRBJ1-1; possible D gene TRBD1, 5 bases. The germline V gene has CDR1 LNHDA and CDR2 SQIVND (reference sequence). The V and J ends lost 8 bases and 0 bases respectively, with 10 bases between them. This CDR3 comprises 13 residues. In nucleotides, the CDR3 is TGTGCCAGTTCGGGGCGCTTGAACACTGAAGCTTTCTTT. Translation gives CASSGRLNTEAFF.

The chain couples TRBV9 to TRBJ2-7; TRBD2 aligns across 8 bases. The CDR3 contains 14 residues. J was trimmed by 2 bases and V by 0 bases; bases with no gene match: 1. CDR1 is SGDLS and CDR2 is YYNGEE in the germline V gene. The CDR3 DNA is TGTGCCAGCAGCGTAGGCGGGGGGCCCTACGAGCAGTACTTC. Its translation is CASSVGGGPYEQYF. Combining the CDR3 with reference TRBV9 and TRBJ2-7 gives the whole variable domain DSGVTQTPKHLITATGQRVTLRCSPRSGDLSVYWYQQSLDQGLQFLIQYYNGEERAKGNILERFSAQQFPDLHSELNLSSLELGDSALYFCASSVGGGPYEQYFGPGTRLTVT.

The chain links TRBV5-6 to TRBJ2-7, with D unclear. Looked up from germline, CDR1 is SGHDT and CDR2 is YYEEEE. V dropped 6 bases and J dropped 6 bases, with 13 bases sitting between them. The CDR3 extends over 12 amino acids. This CDR3 reads CASTSLFSEQYF. In DNA form, the CDR3 reads TGTGCCAGCACCAGTCTCTTTTCCGAGCAGTACTTC.

The chain carries TRBV27 and TRBJ1-2; D unresolved. Germline V gives CDR1 MNHEY, CDR2 SMNVEV (reference sequence). The V end lost 2 bases, the J end lost 4 bases, and 8 bases lay between the germline ends. The CDR3 has 13 amino acids. The CDR3 DNA is TGTGCCAGCAGTTTAGCAGGCAGCTATGGCTACACCTTC. This codes for CASSLAGSYGYTF.

This chain connects TRBV2 to TRBJ1-5, with a tentative D call TRBD1 (6 bases). Trimming removed 3 bases from V and 6 bases from J, with 15 bases in between. Germline V CDR1 and CDR2: SNHLY, FYNNEI. The CDR3 has 15 amino acids. The CDR3 protein is CASSDQTGSRQPQHF. CDR3 DNA: TGTGCCAGCAGTGATCAGACAGGTTCCCGTCAGCCCCAGCATTTT.

This chain uses TRBV7-2 with TRBJ2-7; D perhaps matches TRBD2 (6 bases). V dropped 4 bases and J dropped 6 bases, with 13 bases sitting between them. The V gene's germline CDR1 is SGHTA and CDR2 FQGNSA. The CDR3 runs to 13 residues. The CDR3 is CASSSRGSGEQYF. CDR3 coding DNA: TGTGCCAGCAGCTCCCGGGGGTCAGGCGAGCAGTACTTC.

The chain uses TRBV10-2 and TRBJ1-2; TRBD1 is a possible D gene (5 bases). V was clipped by 7 bases and J by 5 bases, with 11 bases between them. Germline CDR1 reads WSHSY; CDR2 reads SAAADI. This CDR3 is built from 12 residues. This chain's CDR3 is CASNRGDYGYTF. The CDR3 nucleotides read TGCGCCAGCAATAGAGGGGATTATGGCTACACCTTC.

This clone was seen a few times. This chain uses TRBV27 with TRBJ2-7; 8 bases align to TRBD2. Trimming cost V 1 base and J 3 bases; bases outside gene matches: 11. Germline lookup yields CDR1 MNHEY and CDR2 SMNVEV (reference sequence). This CDR3 region has 17 residues. CDR3 coding DNA: TGTGCCAGCAGTTTATACCTTGTTAGCGGGAAAGACTACGAGCAGTACTTC. Translation gives CASSLYLVSGKDYEQYF.

In this sample, this clone turned up once. This chain joins TRBV11-2 and TRBJ2-7; tentatively, D is TRBD2 (6 bases). The CDR3 is 13 amino acids. Germline CDR1 and CDR2: SGHAT and FQNNGV. Between the trimmed V and J ends, which lost 7 bases and 5 bases, there was a span of 15 bases. The CDR3 is CASTTGVAHEQYF. In nucleotides, the CDR3 is TGTGCCAGCACCACGGGAGTAGCCCACGAGCAGTACTTC.

This chain connects TRBV6-1 to TRBJ1-6; 8 bases map to TRBD1. The V gene's germline CDR1 is MNHNS and CDR2 SASEGT. Losses at the gene ends were 5 bases for V and 6 bases for J; bases not matched to a gene: 3. CDR3 length: 14 residues. CDR3 DNA: TGTGCCAGCAGTTCTGACAGGGGTAATTCACCCCTCCACTTT. As protein: CASSSDRGNSPLHF.

Note on this clone: The junction departs from the called germline gene at one end, perhaps through a read error. This sequence joins TRBV7-7 and TRBJ2-3; D not resolved. This CDR3 comprises 17 residues. Germline values: CDR1 SSHAT, CDR2 FNYEAQ (reference sequence). This chain's CDR3 is CASSPTKKAPPTDTQYF. The CDR3 DNA is TGTGCTAGCAGCCCCACGAAGAAGGCACCCCCCACAGATACGCAGTATTTT.

The rearrangement joins TRBV10-2 to TRBJ1-1; tentative D call: TRBD1 (6 bases). Trimming shortened V by 6 bases and J by 5 bases, and 10 bases separated the two germline ends. Germline CDR1 and CDR2: WSHSY and SAAADI. CDR3 length equals 12 residues. The CDR3 spells CASRQGGTEAFF. CDR3 DNA sequence: TGCGCCAGCAGACAGGGTGGGACTGAAGCTTTCTTT.

The chain employs TRBV11-1 and TRBJ2-7; 9 bases are shared with TRBD2. The CDR3 length is 16 residues. Looked up from germline, CDR1 is SGHAT and CDR2 is FQDESV (reference sequence). J lost 5 bases, V lost 0 bases, and 8 bases had no gene match. The CDR3 DNA is TGTGCCAGCAGCTTAGCCACCGGGACTAGCTCTCACGAGCAGTACTTC. Translation: CASSLATGTSSHEQYF.